Described below is a single T cell receptor beta chain sequence and its context. The data were taken from a study of T cells in Graves' hyperthyroidism and ophthalmopathy. The study based diagnoses on clinical symptoms, serum thyroxine and TRAb, thyroid ultrasound and orbital computed tomography. Amplified TCR beta CDR3 regions derived from RNA transcripts. The HTBI primer set was used in a first-round RT-PCR of the TCR CDR3. TCRdb redid the calling of the multiplex PCR reads with MiXCR, one entry per CDR3 protein. The data hold around 250,000 distinct CDR3 sequences, with approximately 23% observed a single time. Sequencing was carried out using blood. The TCR comes from a woman aged 40 to 50 with Graves' ophthalmopathy.

The CDR3 here is CASSYPTGQGTPEAFF. The CDR3 bases are TGTGCCAGCAGTTACCCCACCGGACAGGGCACACCTGAAGCTTTCTTT. The chain is built from TRBV6-5 and TRBJ1-1; 8 positions match TRBD1. Per germline, CDR1 MNHEY and CDR2 SVGAGI. V was clipped by 2 bases and J by 6 bases; unmatched bases: 11. This CDR3 contains 16 residues.